This T cell receptor beta chain is from a study of shared clonotypes between healthy human individuals. Study results and caveats: Only blood samples were collected, and tissue repertoires likely differ. Among non-shared clonotypes, generation probabilities were lower than among those shared by all four donors.

Per the germline V gene, CDR1 is SGDLS and CDR2 is YYNGEE. CDR3 length equals 15 residues. V lost 2 bases and J lost 2, with 12 bases in between. For this clone: Its antigen is undetermined.

Assay execution proceeded at the deep level. Replicate sorted-subset PCRs were loaded with around 210 ng DNA, roughly 33,000 T cell genomes. Clones were read by immunoSEQ multiplex PCR, and TCRdb kept only the in-frame ones, dropping some. The data contain 850,000 to 1,100,000 clones, 60% to 85% of them singletons. This rearrangement joins TRBV9 to TRBJ2-3; D may be TRBD2 (6 bases). What was sequenced was memory CD4+ T cells from PBMCs. Subset described: CD45RA-negative fraction. The source of this sequence is a man aged 18 to 29 in good health. Some clones in this sample may be carry-over from other donors' samples. Here the CDR3 reads CASSVTGADTDTQYF. CDR3 coding DNA: TGTGCCAGCAGCGTTACGGGAGCGGACACAGATACGCAGTATTTT.